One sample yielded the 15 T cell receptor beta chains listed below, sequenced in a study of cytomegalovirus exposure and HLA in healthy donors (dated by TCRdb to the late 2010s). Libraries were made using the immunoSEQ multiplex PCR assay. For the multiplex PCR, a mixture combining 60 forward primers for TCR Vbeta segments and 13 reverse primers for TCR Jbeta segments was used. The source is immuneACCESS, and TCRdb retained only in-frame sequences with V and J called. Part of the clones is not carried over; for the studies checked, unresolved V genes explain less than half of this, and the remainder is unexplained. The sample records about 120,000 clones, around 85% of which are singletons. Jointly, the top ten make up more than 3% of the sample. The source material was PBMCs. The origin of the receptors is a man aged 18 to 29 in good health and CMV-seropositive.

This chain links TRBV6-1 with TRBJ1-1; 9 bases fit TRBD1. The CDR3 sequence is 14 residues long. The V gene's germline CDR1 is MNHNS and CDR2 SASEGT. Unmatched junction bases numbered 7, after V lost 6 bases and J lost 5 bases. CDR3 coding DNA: TGTGCCAGCAGCCCCGGGACAGGGAGGACTGAAGCTTTCTTT. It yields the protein CASSPGTGRTEAFF.

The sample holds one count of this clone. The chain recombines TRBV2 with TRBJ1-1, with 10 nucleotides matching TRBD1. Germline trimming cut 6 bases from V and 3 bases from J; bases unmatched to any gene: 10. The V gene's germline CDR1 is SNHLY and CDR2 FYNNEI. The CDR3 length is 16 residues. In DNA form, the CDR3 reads TGTGCCAGCAGGGTCCGGGACAGGGGAATTTACACTGAAGCTTTCTTT. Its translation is CASRVRDRGIYTEAFF.

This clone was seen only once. CDR3 DNA: TGTGCCAGCAGTCCTTTGGACAGTCAAGAGACCCAGTACTTC. Translating gives CASSPLDSQETQYF. The chain employs TRBV27 and TRBJ2-5; the D gene is possibly TRBD1 (6 bases). The germline V gene encodes CDR1 MNHEY and CDR2 SMNVEV (reference sequence). V shed 5 bases and J shed 2 bases, with 12 bases lying between them. There are 14 residues in the CDR3.

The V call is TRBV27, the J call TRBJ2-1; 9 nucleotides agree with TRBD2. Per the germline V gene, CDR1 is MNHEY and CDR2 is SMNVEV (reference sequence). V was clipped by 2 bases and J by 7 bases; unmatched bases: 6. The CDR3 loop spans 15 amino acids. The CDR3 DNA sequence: TGTGCCAGCAGTTTAGGTAGCGGGAGTAAAAATGAGCAGTTCTTC. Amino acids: CASSLGSGSKNEQFF.

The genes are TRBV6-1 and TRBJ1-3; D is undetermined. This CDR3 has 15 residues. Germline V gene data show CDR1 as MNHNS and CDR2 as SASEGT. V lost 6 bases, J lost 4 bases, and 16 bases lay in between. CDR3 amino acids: CASRPPGSGGNTIYF. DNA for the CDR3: TGTGCCAGCAGGCCACCGGGGTCAGGAGGAAACACCATATATTTT.

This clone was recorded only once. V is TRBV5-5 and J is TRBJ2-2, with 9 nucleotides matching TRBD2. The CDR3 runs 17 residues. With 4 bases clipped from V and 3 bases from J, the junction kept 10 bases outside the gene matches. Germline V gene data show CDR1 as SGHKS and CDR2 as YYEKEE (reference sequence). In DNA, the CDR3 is TGTGCCAGCAGCCCAAAGGCGGGGGGGCCTTACACCGGGGAGCTGTTTTTT. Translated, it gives CASSPKAGGPYTGELFF.

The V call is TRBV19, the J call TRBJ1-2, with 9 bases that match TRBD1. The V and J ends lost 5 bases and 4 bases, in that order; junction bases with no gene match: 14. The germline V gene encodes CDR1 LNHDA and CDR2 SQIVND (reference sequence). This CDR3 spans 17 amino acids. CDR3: CASSAPRTGAMGYGYTF. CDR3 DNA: TGTGCCAGTAGTGCCCCCCGGACAGGGGCCATGGGCTATGGCTACACCTTC.

CDR3: CATSRDRAQHEQYF. CDR3 nucleotides: TGTGCCACCAGCAGAGACAGGGCCCAACACGAGCAGTACTTC. The V call is TRBV15, the J call TRBJ2-5; D possibly corresponds to TRBD1 (5 bases). The J call is in doubt because the DNA end fits TRBJ2-7 better. This CDR3 has 14 amino acids. Germline V lookup: CDR1 LNHNV, CDR2 YYDKDF (reference sequence).

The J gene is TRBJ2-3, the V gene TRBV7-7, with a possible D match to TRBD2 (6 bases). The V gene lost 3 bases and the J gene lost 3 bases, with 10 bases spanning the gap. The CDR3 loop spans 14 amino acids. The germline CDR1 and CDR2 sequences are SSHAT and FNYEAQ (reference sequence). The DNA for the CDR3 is TGTGCCAGCAGCTTCGGGGGTGGGACAGATACGCAGTATTTT. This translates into CASSFGGGTDTQYF.

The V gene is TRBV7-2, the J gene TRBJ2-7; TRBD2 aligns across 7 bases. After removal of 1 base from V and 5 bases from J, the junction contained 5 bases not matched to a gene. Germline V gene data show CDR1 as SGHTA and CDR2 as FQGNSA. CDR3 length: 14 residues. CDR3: CASSLVGLPHEQYF. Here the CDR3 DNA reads TGTGCCAGCAGCTTAGTGGGACTACCCCACGAGCAGTACTTC.

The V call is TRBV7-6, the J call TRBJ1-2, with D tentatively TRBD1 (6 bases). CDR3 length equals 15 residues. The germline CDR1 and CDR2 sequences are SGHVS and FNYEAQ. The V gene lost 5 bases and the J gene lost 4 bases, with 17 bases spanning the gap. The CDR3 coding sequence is TGTGCCAGCAGCCCCAGGGGAGATCCTTCCTATGGCTACACCTTC. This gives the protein CASSPRGDPSYGYTF.

CDR3 sequence: CASSDRQGRADTQYF. The CDR3 DNA sequence: TGTGCCAGCAGTGATCGACAGGGGCGCGCAGATACGCAGTATTTT. The genes are TRBV2 and TRBJ2-3; the match to TRBD1 covers 8 bases. The CDR3 consists of 15 residues. The V gene end was trimmed by 3 bases and the J gene end by 4 bases; junction bases not matched to a gene: 6. Germline V gene sequence: CDR1 SNHLY, CDR2 FYNNEI.

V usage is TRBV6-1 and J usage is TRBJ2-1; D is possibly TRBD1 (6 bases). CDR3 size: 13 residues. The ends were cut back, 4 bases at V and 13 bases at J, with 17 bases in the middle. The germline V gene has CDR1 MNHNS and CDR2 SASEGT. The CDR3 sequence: CASSADSGGTQFF. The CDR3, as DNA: TGTGCCAGCAGTGCGGACAGCGGAGGAACCCAGTTCTTC.

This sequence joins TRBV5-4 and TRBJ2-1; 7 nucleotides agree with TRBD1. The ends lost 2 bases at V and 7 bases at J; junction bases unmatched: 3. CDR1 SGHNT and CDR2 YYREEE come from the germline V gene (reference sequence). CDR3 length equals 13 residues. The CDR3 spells CASSLDRENEQFF. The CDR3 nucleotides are TGTGCCAGCAGCTTAGACAGGGAGAATGAGCAGTTCTTC.

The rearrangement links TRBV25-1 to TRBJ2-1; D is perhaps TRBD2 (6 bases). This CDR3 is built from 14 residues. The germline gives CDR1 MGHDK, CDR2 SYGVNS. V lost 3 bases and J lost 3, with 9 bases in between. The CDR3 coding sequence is TGTGCCAGCAGTGACGGGAGAGACTACAATGAGCAGTTCTTC. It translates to CASSDGRDYNEQFF.